The 6 T cell receptor beta chains below all came from one sample that was sequenced in a study of response to subunit inactivated influenza vaccine. One entry per CDR3 protein results from TCRdb running MiXCR on the RT-PCR reads. The table records roughly 700,000 distinct CDR3 sequences, around a sixth of them present only once. The sequenced sample was PBMCs from blood, obtained roughly 12 days after vaccination. The source is a man aged 45-65 years who received an inactivated influenza vaccine.

This clonotype was detected a few times. This chain joins TRBV9 and TRBJ2-3; 10 positions agree with TRBD1. The germline CDR1 and CDR2 sequences are SGDLS and YYNGEE. The CDR3 length is 16 residues. Trimming at V came to 4 bases and at J to 2 bases, leaving 7 bases not matched to a gene. In DNA form, the CDR3 reads TGTGCCAGCAGCCCTCGACAGGGGGCTACCACAGATACGCAGTATTTT. Translating it yields CASSPRQGATTDTQYF.

This clonotype has only a few counts. V is TRBV4-1 and J is TRBJ1-4, with D possibly TRBD1 on 6 matching bases. CDR3 length equals 15 residues. The germline CDR1 and CDR2 sequences are MGHRA and YSYEKL. V dropped 3 bases and J dropped 8 bases, with 16 bases sitting between them. The CDR3 bases are TGCGCCAGCAGCCAGGGCAGGGCAGGGGACGAAAAACTGTTTTTT. Residues: CASSQGRAGDEKLFF.

The chain is built from TRBV6-1 and TRBJ2-1; D call uncertain. The germline V gene has CDR1 MNHNS and CDR2 SASEGT. Between the trimmed V and J ends, which lost 7 bases and 0 bases, there was a span of 16 bases. The CDR3 spans 16 residues. CDR3 loop: CASMGSSQSSYNEQFF. In DNA form, the CDR3 reads TGTGCCAGCATGGGGTCCAGTCAAAGCTCCTACAATGAGCAGTTCTTC.

As to this clonotype: A read error may produce the germline difference seen at one junction end. This chain connects TRBV7-6 to TRBJ2-5; perhaps TRBD1 as D (5 bases). The germline V gene encodes CDR1 SGHVS and CDR2 FNYEAQ. The CDR3 is made up of 16 amino acids. The CDR3 DNA is TGTGCTAGCAGCTGGGGCCGGACGGTAGCTCAAGAGACCCAGTACTTC. It translates to CASSWGRTVAQETQYF.

The V gene is TRBV9, the J gene TRBJ1-1; 11 bases align to TRBD1. J gave up 5 bases and V 6 bases, and 9 bases lay outside the gene matches. The CDR3 is 15 residues long. Germline CDR1 and CDR2: SGDLS and YYNGEE. DNA of the CDR3: TGTGCCAGCACCCGGACAGGGGGCGCGTGGACTGAAGCTTTCTTT. Amino acids: CASTRTGGAWTEAFF.

The chain links TRBV4-3 to TRBJ2-2; 7 bases match TRBD1. The CDR3 sequence is 18 residues long. After removal of 3 bases from V and 1 base from J, the junction contained 11 bases not matched to a gene. Germline V gives CDR1 LGHNA, CDR2 YSLEER. The chain's CDR3 is CASSHTGVPSWNTGELFF. The CDR3 DNA follows: TGCGCCAGCAGCCACACAGGGGTCCCCTCCTGGAACACCGGGGAGCTGTTTTTT.